This TCR beta chain was captured by sequencing in a study of cytomegalovirus exposure and HLA in healthy donors. General study points: Later analysis showed most CMV-associated TCR beta chains appearing HLA-restricted. Specific recognition of CMV antigens was confirmed in vitro for three chains (all CMV-associated). Accurate predictions that matched the HLA-A and HLA-B alleles of most subjects were reportedly made from TCR beta sequences.

The CDR3 covers 14 residues. V dropped 6 bases and J dropped 1 base, with 12 bases sitting between them. Germline assignment: CDR1 MNHEY and CDR2 SMNVEV (reference sequence). As regards this clone: Its antigen is currently unknown.

A multiplex PCR was run with 60 Vbeta primers and 13 Jbeta primers. Measured with immunoSEQ multiplex PCR; TCRdb has only the in-frame clones, and not every one. Seen here are 110,000 to 150,000 clones, roughly 76% observed once, and the top ten hold 1.3%. Unrecorded immune exposures were likely, despite nominal health at sampling. The clonotype was recovered from a woman aged 40 to 55 in good health and CMV-seronegative. The J gene is TRBJ1-1, the V gene TRBV27; TRBD1 might be the D (6 bases). The specimen sequenced was PBMCs. CDR3 sequence: CASSRGGSNTEAFF. For the CDR3, the DNA is TGTGCCAGCAGCAGGGGCGGATCGAACACTGAAGCTTTCTTT.